The sequence of this T cell receptor (beta chain) was determined in a study of Graves' ophthalmopathy and Graves' hyperthyroidism. Study-wide background: The stable label applied to hyperthyroidism with no ophthalmopathy within 18 months of follow-up.

This clonotype occurred many times. Beta-chain TCR CDR3 regions were amplified from RNA transcripts. RT-PCR in the first round used HTBI primers; a second-round multiplex PCR followed. TCRdb re-called the multiplex PCR reads through MiXCR, storing one row per CDR3 protein. The sample has a few hundred thousand distinct CDR3 sequences; under 40% are singletons. Establishment of the diagnosis relied upon clinical symptoms, serum thyroxine, TRAb, thyroid ultrasound and orbital computed tomography. Sample: peripheral blood or thyroid tissue (not recorded which). The source is an adult man with Graves' hyperthyroidism.

CDR3 in DNA: TGCAGTGCTAGTACGGAAAACTATGGCTACACCTTC. Residues: CSASTENYGYTF. The chain couples TRBV20-1 to TRBJ1-2; D gene uncertain. V dropped 3 bases and J dropped 2 bases, with 7 bases sitting between them. The CDR3 contains 12 residues. Germline CDR1 DFQATT, CDR2 SNEGSKA (reference sequence).